Included here is one TCR beta chain sequence, with context. As yet, its antigen is unknown. The germline CDR1 and CDR2 sequences are SGHRS and YFSETQ. The CDR3 has 13 amino acids. Generation of cDNA took place in eight separate reactions per sample. TCRdb derives one entry per CDR3 protein from the 5' RACE reads, leaving out DNA. The table lists around 400,000 distinct CDR3 sequences, with under 3% in the top ten. This sample is part of a study of monozygotic twins with inflammatory bowel disease. General study points: Subtypes among T cells remained indistinguishable. It was in IBD patients that TCRbeta diversity (inverse Simpson) was lower than in healthy co-twins.

The sample comprised blood. The chain has TRBV5-1 and TRBJ2-5; TCRdb's assignment of TRBD1 cannot be checked, as there is no DNA. The clonotype originates from a human donor with ulcerative colitis or Crohn's disease, or a healthy co-twin of an affected twin (not recorded which). CDR3 in amino acids: CASSTGAGETQYF.